This TCR beta chain came from a study of T cell repertoires in cytomegalovirus infection. For the study at large: Carrying CMV and the relevant HLA type showed in public TCR beta signatures.

TCRdb fed the reads into MiXCR, producing one record per CDR3 protein. Among 200,000 to 300,000 distinct CDR3 sequences listed, about 12% were seen once. As regards this clonotype: Antigen unknown.

This CDR3 comprises 15 residues. The ends lost 3 bases at V and 7 bases at J; junction bases unmatched: 12. From germline, CDR1 is LNHDA and CDR2 SQIVND (reference sequence). Study results and limitations: Summed frequency of public TCR beta families distinguished CMV carriers with the relevant HLA. HLA-C-restricted CMV clonotypes gave the most frequent clonotype in two of eight donors.

The receptor was isolated from a human donor in good health (CMV status not recorded). Some clones in this sample may be carry-over from other donors' samples. The J gene is TRBJ2-7, the V gene TRBV19, with 7 bases that match TRBD2. Sequencing was done on a sample of PBMCs. CDR3 in amino acids: CASSMGGKNGLEQYF. The CDR3 DNA sequence: TGTGCCAGTAGTATGGGGGGGAAAAACGGGCTGGAGCAGTACTTC. Together with reference TRBV19 and TRBJ2-7, the CDR3 gives the full variable domain: DGGITQSPKYLFRKEGQNVTLSCEQNLNHDAMYWYRQDPGQGLRLIYYSQIVNDFQKGDIAEGYSVSREKKESFPLTVTSAQKNPTAFYLCASSMGGKNGLEQYFGPGTRLTVT.